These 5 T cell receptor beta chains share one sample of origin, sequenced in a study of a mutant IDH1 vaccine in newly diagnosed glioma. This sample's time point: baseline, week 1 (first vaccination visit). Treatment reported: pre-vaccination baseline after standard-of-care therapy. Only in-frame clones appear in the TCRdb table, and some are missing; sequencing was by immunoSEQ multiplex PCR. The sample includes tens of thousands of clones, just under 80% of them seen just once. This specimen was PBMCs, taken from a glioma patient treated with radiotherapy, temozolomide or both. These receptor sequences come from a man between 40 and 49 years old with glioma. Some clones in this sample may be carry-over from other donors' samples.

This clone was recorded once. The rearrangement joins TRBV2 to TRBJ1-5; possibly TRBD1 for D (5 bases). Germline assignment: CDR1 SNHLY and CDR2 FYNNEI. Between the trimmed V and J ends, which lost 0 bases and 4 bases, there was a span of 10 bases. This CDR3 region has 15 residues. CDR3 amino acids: CASSEASGRNQPQHF. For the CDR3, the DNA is TGTGCCAGCAGTGAAGCATCAGGGAGGAATCAGCCCCAGCATTTT.

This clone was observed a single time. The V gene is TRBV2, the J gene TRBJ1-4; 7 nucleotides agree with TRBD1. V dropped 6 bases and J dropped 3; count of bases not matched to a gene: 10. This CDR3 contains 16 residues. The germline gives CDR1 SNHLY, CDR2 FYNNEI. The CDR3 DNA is TGTGCCAGCAGCCCCCGCGCCGGGACAGCTAATGAAAAACTGTTTTTT. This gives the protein CASSPRAGTANEKLFF.

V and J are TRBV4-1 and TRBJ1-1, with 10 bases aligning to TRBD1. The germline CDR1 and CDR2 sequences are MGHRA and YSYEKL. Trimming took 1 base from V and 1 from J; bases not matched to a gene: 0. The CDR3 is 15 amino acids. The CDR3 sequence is CASSQGDRGNTEAFF. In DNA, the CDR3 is TGCGCCAGCAGCCAAGGGGACAGGGGGAACACTGAAGCTTTCTTT.

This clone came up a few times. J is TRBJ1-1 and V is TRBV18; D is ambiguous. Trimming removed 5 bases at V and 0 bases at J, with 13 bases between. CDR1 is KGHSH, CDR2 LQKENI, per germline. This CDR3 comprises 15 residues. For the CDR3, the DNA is TGTGCCAGCTCAGGGTGGTCGGGCTTGAACACTGAAGCTTTCTTT. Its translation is CASSGWSGLNTEAFF. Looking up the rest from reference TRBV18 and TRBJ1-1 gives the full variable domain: NAGVMQNPRHLVRRRGQEARLRCSPMKGHSHVYWYRQLPEEGLKFMVYLQKENIIDESGMPKERFSAEFPKEGPSILRIQQVVRGDSAAYFCASSGWSGLNTEAFFGQGTRLTVV.

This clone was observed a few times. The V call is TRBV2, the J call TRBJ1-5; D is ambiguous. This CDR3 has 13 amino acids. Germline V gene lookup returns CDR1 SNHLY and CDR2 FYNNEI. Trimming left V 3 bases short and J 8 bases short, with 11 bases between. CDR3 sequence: CASSDRLGKPQHF. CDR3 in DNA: TGTGCCAGCAGTGATCGTCTCGGCAAGCCCCAGCATTTT.